The clone carrying this T cell receptor beta chain was detected a few times. Through a sample-barcoded 5' primer and a J-beta primer mix, a second PCR was run for roughly 7 to 12 cycles. TCRdb redid the calling of the 5' RACE reads with MiXCR, one entry per CDR3 protein. The sample lists more than 800,000 distinct CDR3 sequences, about 30% occurring once. A minimum of 6 million PBMCs was isolated per sample. The source of the sample is a study of blood T cells in healthy people across ages. For the study at large: Using template switching, researchers captured about one barcoded beta molecule for each two T cells.

Sequencing was carried out using blood. The receptor comes from a woman older than 75 in good health.

CDR3 loop: CASSQGGSPLHF. In DNA form, the CDR3 reads TGTGCCAGCTCACAGGGCGGATCACCCCTCCACTTT. This chain uses TRBV18 with TRBJ1-6; the D is unclear. Trimming stripped 4 bases from V and 10 bases from J, with 8 bases between. Germline V gene sequence: CDR1 KGHSH, CDR2 LQKENI. This CDR3 has 12 residues.